This T cell receptor beta chain came from a study of T-cell reconstitution after alpha-beta-depleted transplantation in children. Unique molecular identifiers were incorporated during preparation of the TCRbeta library. TCRdb recomputed calls from the PCR reads with MiXCR, one row per CDR3 protein. The table lists hundreds of thousands of distinct CDR3 sequences, approximately 15% of them singletons. The junction had 17 bases not matched to a gene; V was cut back by 2 bases and J by 4 bases. The CDR3 runs to 21 residues. Germline V CDR1 and CDR2: SGHRS, YFSETQ. About this clonotype itself: Its antigen is as yet unknown.

General study points: The origin of high day-60 TCRbeta diversity in some patients lay in surviving recipient T cells and thymic progenitors. Reportedly, only several hundred clones from non-depleted graft cells drove alpha-beta T-cell counts at about two months. T cells produced anew were the main source of T-cell counts and diversity one year after transplant.

The specimen was PBMCs, mostly from graft donor cells, collected 360 days after TCRalphabeta/CD19-depleted stem cell transplant. This chain uses TRBV5-1 with TRBJ2-3; 15 bases are shared with TRBD2. The receptor comes from a male patient aged 10 to 17 who had a stem cell transplant for acute lymphoblastic leukemia, so the T cells may come from the graft donor. This CDR3 is CASSFLFGTSGRTTSPDTQYF. CDR3 DNA: TGCGCCAGCAGCTTCCTTTTTGGGACTAGCGGGAGGACGACTTCCCCAGATACGCAGTATTTT. Looking up the rest from reference TRBV5-1 and TRBJ2-3 gives the full variable domain: KAGVTQTPRYLIKTRGQQVTLSCSPISGHRSVSWYQQTPGQGLQFLFEYFSETQRNKGNFPGRFSGRQFSNSRSEMNVSTLELGDSALYLCASSFLFGTSGRTTSPDTQYFGPGTRLTVL.